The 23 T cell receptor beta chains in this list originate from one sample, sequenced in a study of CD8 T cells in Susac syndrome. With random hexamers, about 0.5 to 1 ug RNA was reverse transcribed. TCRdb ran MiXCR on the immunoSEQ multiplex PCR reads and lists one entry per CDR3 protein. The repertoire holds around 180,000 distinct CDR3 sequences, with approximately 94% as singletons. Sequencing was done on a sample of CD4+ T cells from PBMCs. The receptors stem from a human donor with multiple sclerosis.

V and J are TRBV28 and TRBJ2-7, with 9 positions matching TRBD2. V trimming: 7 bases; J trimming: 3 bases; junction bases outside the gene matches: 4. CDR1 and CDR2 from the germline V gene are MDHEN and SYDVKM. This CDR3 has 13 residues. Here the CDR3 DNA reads TGTGCCAGCAACCTAGCGGGGCACTACGAGCAGTACTTC. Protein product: CASNLAGHYEQYF. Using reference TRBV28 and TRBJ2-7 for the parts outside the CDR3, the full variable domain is DVKVTQSSRYLVKRTGEKVFLECVQDMDHENMFWYRQDPGLGLRLIYFSYDVKMKEKGDIPEGYSVSREKKERFSLILESASTNQTSMYLCASNLAGHYEQYFGPGTRLTVT.

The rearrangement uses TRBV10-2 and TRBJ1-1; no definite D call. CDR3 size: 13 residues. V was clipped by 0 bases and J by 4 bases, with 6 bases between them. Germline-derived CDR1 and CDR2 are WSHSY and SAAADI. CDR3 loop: CASSESNPTEAFF. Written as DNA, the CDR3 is TGCGCCAGCAGTGAGTCGAACCCCACTGAAGCTTTCTTT.

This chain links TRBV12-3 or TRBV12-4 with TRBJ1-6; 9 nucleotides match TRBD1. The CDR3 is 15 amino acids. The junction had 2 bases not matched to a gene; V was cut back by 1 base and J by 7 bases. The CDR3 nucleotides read TGTGCCAGCAGTTTAGGGGACAGGGCGAATTCACCCCTCCACTTT. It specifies CASSLGDRANSPLHF.

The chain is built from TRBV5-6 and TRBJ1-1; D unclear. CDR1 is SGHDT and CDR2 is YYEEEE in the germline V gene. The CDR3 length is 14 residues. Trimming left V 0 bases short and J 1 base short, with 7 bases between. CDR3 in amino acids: CASSLDLTNTEAFF. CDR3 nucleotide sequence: TGTGCCAGCAGCTTGGATTTGACGAACACTGAAGCTTTCTTT.

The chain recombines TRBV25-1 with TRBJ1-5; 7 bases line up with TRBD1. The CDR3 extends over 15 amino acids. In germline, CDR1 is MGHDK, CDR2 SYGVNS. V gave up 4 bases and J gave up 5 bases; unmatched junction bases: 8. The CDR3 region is CASSGRQGGDQPQHF. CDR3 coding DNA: TGTGCCAGCAGTGGCCGACAGGGCGGCGATCAGCCCCAGCATTTT.

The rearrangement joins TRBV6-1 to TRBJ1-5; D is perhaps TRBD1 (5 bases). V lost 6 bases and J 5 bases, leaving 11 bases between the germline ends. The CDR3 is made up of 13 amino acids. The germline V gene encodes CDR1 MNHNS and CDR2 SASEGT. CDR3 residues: CASRGRFDQPQHF. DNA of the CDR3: TGTGCCAGCAGGGGACGGTTTGATCAGCCCCAGCATTTT.

In DNA form, the CDR3 reads TGCAGTGCTAGGGACAGGGGGTTTAGGCCCCAGCATTTT. Residues: CSARDRGFRPQHF. This chain joins TRBV20-1 and TRBJ1-5; 10 bases are shared with TRBD1. The CDR3 consists of 13 residues. Germline values: CDR1 DFQATT, CDR2 SNEGSKA (reference sequence). The ends lost 3 bases at V and 9 bases at J; junction bases unmatched: 5.

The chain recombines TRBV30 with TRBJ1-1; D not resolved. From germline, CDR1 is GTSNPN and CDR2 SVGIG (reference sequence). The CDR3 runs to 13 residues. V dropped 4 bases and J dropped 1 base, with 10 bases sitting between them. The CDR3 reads CAWTFSQNTEAFF. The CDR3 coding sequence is TGTGCCTGGACATTCTCACAGAACACTGAAGCTTTCTTT.

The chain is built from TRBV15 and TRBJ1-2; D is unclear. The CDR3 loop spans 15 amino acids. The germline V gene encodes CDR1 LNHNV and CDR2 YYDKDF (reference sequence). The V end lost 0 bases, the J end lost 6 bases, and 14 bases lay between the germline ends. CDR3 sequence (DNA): TGTGCCACCAGCAGAGATTTGGGGAGGTTGGATGGCTACACCTTC. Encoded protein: CATSRDLGRLDGYTF.

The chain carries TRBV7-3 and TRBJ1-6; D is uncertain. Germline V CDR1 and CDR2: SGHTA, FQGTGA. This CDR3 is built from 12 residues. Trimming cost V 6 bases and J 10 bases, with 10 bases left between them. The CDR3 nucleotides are TGTGCCAGCAGTTCAAGCAGCTCACCCCTCCACTTT. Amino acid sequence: CASSSSSSPLHF. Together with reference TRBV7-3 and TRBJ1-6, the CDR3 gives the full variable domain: GAGVSQTPSNKVTEKGKYVELRCDPISGHTALYWYRQSLGQGPEFLIYFQGTGAADDSGLPNDRFFAVRPEGSVSTLKIQRTERGDSAVYLCASSSSSSPLHFGNGTRLTVT.

CDR3 bases: TGTGCCAGCAGCTTAGCCGGACAGTCGGAATACGAGCAGTACTTC. It encodes CASSLAGQSEYEQYF. The chain has TRBV7-2 and TRBJ2-7; weak D call: TRBD1 (6 bases). The CDR3 spans 15 residues. Trimming shortened V by 0 bases and J by 4 bases, and 13 bases separated the two germline ends. The germline gives CDR1 SGHTA, CDR2 FQGNSA.

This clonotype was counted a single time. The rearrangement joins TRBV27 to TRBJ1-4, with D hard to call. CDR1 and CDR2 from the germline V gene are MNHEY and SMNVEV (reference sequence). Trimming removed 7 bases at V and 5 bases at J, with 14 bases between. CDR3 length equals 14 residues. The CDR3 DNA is TGTGCCAGCAAGCCGAACATTGGCAATGAAAAACTGTTTTTT. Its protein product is CASKPNIGNEKLFF.

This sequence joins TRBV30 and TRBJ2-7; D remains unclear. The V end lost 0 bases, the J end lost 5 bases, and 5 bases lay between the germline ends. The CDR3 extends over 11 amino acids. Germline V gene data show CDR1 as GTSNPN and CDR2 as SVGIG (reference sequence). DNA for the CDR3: TGTGCCTGGAGTGTACTTCACGAGCAGTACTTC. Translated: CAWSVLHEQYF.

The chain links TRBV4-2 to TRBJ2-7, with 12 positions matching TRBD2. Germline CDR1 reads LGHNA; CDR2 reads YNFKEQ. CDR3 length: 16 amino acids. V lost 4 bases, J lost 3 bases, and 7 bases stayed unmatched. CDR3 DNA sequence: TGTGCCAGCAGCCGGACTAGCGGGGTCGAGAACTACGAGCAGTACTTC. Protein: CASSRTSGVENYEQYF.

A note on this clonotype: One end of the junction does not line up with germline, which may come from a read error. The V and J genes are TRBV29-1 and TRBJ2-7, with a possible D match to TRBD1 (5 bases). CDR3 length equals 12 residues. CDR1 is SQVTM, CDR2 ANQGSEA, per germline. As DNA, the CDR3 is TGCAGCGTTGAAACCGACAGCTACGAGCAGTGCTTC. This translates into CSVETDSYEQCF.

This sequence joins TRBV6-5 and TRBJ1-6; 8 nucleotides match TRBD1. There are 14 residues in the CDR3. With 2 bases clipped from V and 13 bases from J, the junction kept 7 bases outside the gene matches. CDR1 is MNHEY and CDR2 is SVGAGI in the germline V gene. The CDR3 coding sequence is TGTGCCAGCAGTTACAGCCTGACAGGGGTCCCCCTCCACTTT. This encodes CASSYSLTGVPLHF.

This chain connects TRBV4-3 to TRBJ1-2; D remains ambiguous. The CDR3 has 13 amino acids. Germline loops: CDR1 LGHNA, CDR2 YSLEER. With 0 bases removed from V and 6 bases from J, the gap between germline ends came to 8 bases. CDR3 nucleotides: TGCGCCAGCAGCCAAGAGCTTTGGGATGGCTACACCTTC. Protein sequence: CASSQELWDGYTF.

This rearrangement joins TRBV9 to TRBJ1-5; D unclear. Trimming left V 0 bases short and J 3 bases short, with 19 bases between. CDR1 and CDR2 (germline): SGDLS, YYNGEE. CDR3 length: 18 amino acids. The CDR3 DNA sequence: TGTGCCAGCAGCGTAGGGTCGGGCGATCTCGGCGACAATCAGCCCCAGCATTTT. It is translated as CASSVGSGDLGDNQPQHF.

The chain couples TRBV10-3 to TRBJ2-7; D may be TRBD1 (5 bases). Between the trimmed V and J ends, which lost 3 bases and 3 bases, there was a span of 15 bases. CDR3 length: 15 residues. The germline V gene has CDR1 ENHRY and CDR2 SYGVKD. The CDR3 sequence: CAISEPGQGFYEQYF. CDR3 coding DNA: TGTGCCATCAGTGAACCCGGACAAGGGTTCTACGAGCAGTACTTC.

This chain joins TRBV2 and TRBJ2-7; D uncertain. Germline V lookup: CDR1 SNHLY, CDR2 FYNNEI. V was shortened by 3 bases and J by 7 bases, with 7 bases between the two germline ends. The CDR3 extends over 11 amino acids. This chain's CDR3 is CASSDDLEQYF. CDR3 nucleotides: TGTGCCAGCAGTGATGATCTTGAGCAGTACTTC. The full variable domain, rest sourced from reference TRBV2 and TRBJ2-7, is EPEVTQTPSHQVTQMGQEVILRCVPISNHLYFYWYRQILGQKVEFLVSFYNNEISEKSEIFDDQFSVERPDGSNFTLKIRSTKLEDSAMYFCASSDDLEQYFGPGTRLTVT.

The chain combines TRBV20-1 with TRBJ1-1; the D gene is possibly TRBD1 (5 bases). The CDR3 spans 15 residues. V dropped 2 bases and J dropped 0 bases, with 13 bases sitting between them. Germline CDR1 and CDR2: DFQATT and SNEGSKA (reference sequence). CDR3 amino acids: CSARKGSLMNTEAFF. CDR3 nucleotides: TGCAGTGCTAGAAAGGGGAGCCTTATGAACACTGAAGCTTTCTTT.

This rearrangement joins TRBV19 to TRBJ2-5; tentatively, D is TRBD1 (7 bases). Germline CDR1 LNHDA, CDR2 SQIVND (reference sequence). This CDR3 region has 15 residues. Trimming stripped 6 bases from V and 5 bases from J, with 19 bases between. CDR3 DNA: TGTGCCAGTAGCTCTTCGGAGGGGGCGAGGGAGACCCAGTACTTC. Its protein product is CASSSSEGARETQYF.

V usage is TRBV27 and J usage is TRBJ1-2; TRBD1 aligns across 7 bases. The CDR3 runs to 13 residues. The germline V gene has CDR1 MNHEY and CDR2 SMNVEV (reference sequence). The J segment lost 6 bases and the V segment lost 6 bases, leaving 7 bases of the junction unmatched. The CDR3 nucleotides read TGTGCCAGCAGGCGAACAGGGGACGATGGCTACACCTTC. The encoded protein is CASRRTGDDGYTF.